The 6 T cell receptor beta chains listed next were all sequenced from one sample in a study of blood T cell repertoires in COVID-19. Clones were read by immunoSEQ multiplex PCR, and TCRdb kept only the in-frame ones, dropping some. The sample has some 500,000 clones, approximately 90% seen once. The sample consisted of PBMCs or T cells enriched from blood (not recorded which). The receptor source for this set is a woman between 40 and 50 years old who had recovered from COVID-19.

CDR3 in amino acids: CASSLSPSYNEQFF. The CDR3 DNA sequence: TGTGCCAGTAGTTTGAGTCCTTCCTACAATGAGCAGTTCTTC. The chain joins TRBV19 to TRBJ2-1; D uncertain. This CDR3 spans 14 amino acids. The germline gives CDR1 LNHDA, CDR2 SQIVND (reference sequence). Trimming stripped 5 bases from V and 1 base from J, with 9 bases between.

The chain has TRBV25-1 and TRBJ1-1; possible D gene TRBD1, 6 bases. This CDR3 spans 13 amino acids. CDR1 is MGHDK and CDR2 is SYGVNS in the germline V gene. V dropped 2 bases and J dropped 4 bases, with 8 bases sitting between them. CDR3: CASSEGQLTEAFF. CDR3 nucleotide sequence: TGTGCCAGCAGTGAAGGACAGCTCACTGAAGCTTTCTTT.

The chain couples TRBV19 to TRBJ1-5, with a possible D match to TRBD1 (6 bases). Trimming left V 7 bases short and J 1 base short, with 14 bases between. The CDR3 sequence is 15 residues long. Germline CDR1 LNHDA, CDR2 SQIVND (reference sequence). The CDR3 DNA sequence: TGTGCCAGTACCCGGGTGGGGGCGAGCAATCAGCCCCAGCATTTT. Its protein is CASTRVGASNQPQHF.

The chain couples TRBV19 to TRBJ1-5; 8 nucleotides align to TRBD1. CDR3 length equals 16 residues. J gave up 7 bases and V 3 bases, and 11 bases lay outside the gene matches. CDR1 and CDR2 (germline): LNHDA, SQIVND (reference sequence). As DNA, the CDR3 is TGTGCCAGTAGTATCCTGGGCGGACAGGGTAGGCAGCCCCAGCATTTT. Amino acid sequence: CASSILGGQGRQPQHF.

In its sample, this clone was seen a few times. The CDR3 protein is CASSFILVNEQFF. DNA of the CDR3: TGTGCCAGCAGCTTCATCCTAGTCAATGAGCAGTTCTTC. The chain couples TRBV5-4 to TRBJ2-1; D is uncertain. The V gene lost 2 bases and the J gene lost 6 bases, with 9 bases spanning the gap. The CDR3 consists of 13 residues. Germline-derived CDR1 and CDR2 are SGHNT and YYREEE (reference sequence).

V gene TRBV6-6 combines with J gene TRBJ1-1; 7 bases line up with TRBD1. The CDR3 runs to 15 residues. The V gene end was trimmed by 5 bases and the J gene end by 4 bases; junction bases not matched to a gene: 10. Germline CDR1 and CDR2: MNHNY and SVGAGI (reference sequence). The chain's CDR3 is CASSGQVLEGTEAFF. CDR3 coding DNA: TGTGCCAGCAGTGGACAGGTCTTAGAGGGCACTGAAGCTTTCTTT.